The T cell receptor (beta chain) described here comes from a study of blood T cell repertoires in COVID-19. On the study more broadly: In each case, the material was cDNA or gDNA derived from T cells, B-cell-depleted T cells, or PBMCs.

The trim removed 3 bases at V and 12 bases at J, leaving 13 bases unmatched. In germline, CDR1 is SGHNT, CDR2 YYREEE (reference sequence). The CDR3 sequence is 16 residues long. Libraries were prepared by immunoSEQ multiplex PCR; TCRdb keeps only in-frame clonotypes and omits some of them. The data show about 100,000 clones, 88% seen once. The clonotype comes from a human donor in a cohort sampled during active COVID-19. The specimen was peripheral blood. This chain uses TRBV5-4 with TRBJ2-1; the match to TRBD2 covers 12 bases. CDR3 DNA sequence: TGTGCCAGCAGCTCCCCTTACCGACTAGCGGGAGAAGGGCAGTTCTTC. Amino acids: CASSSPYRLAGEGQFF.